What follows are 8 T cell receptor beta chains derived from one specimen sequenced in a study of IL-17A CD8 T cells in psoriatic arthritis synovium. Some clones are missing from TCRdb's copy, which holds only in-frame ones; the method was immunoSEQ multiplex PCR. This sample has thousands of clones; approximately 67% occur once, and the top ten carry roughly a tenth. Psoriatic arthritis patients had synovial fluid drawn from joints that were actively inflamed. Sequencing used memory CD8+ T cells from synovial fluid. Documented subset: bulk memory CD8+ T cells (CD45RA-CD27+/- and CD45RA+CD27-). The receptors here all came from a human donor with psoriatic arthritis.

V usage is TRBV7-6 and J usage is TRBJ2-7, with D perhaps given as TRBD1 or TRBD2 (5 bases each). This CDR3 region has 15 residues. Trimming removed 1 base from V and 3 bases from J, with 13 bases in between. Germline V gene data show CDR1 as SGHVS and CDR2 as FNYEAQ. In DNA form, the CDR3 reads TGTGCCAGCAGCTTAGGGGACGGACTGTACTACGAGCAGTACTTC. Amino acids: CASSLGDGLYYEQYF.

The chain links TRBV7-3 to TRBJ2-1; tentative D call: TRBD2 (5 bases). Germline CDR1 is SGHTA and CDR2 is FQGTGA. This CDR3 region has 17 residues. Trimming left V 1 base short and J 0 bases short, with 13 bases between. The CDR3 bases are TGTGCCAGCAGCTTAATGGGAGCGCCGAGCTCCTACAATGAGCAGTTCTTC. Its translation: CASSLMGAPSSYNEQFF. The variable domain in full, with the rest retrieved from reference TRBV7-3 and TRBJ2-1, is GAGVSQTPSNKVTEKGKYVELRCDPISGHTALYWYRQSLGQGPEFLIYFQGTGAADDSGLPNDRFFAVRPEGSVSTLKIQRTERGDSAVYLCASSLMGAPSSYNEQFFGPGTRLTVL.

This clone has only a few counts. The rearrangement links TRBV6-4 to TRBJ2-1; no firm D call. The CDR3 extends over 13 amino acids. Germline CDR1 MRHNA, CDR2 SNTAGT. V gave up 3 bases and J gave up 0 bases, with 3 bases separating them. CDR3 sequence: CASSESSYNEQFF. The CDR3 DNA sequence: TGTGCCAGCAGTGAGAGCTCCTACAATGAGCAGTTCTTC.

The J gene is TRBJ2-2, the V gene TRBV6-4; 8 bases match TRBD2. The CDR3 is 13 amino acids. Trimming removed 5 bases from V and 4 bases from J; junction bases left unmatched: 0. Germline CDR1 and CDR2: MRHNA and SNTAGT. The CDR3 nucleotides are TGTGCCAGCAGTAGCGGGAGCACCGGGGAGCTGTTTTTT. Amino acids: CASSSGSTGELFF.

CDR3 in amino acids: CASSEYGLAGVNEQFF. CDR3 in DNA: TGCGCCAGCAGTGAGTACGGGCTAGCGGGAGTCAATGAGCAGTTCTTC. The V gene is TRBV10-1, the J gene TRBJ2-1; 10 bases line up with TRBD2. CDR3 length equals 16 residues. Germline V gives CDR1 WNHNN, CDR2 SYGVQD (reference sequence). J lost 6 bases, V lost 1 base, and 6 bases had no gene match.

Only one count was recorded for this clone. A read error may account for a junction end that differs from germline. The V and J genes are TRBV5-8 and TRBJ2-2; D is unclear. This CDR3 contains 15 residues. Per germline, CDR1 SGHTS and CDR2 YDEGEE. In nucleotides, the CDR3 is TGCGCCAGCAGCCAAGATATCGCGAACACCGGGGAGCTGTTTTTT. Its translation is CASSQDIANTGELFF.

In this sample, this clone is large. This rearrangement joins TRBV6-4 to TRBJ2-7; 8 nucleotides align to TRBD1. Germline loops: CDR1 MRHNA, CDR2 SNTAGT. Trimming at V came to 8 bases and at J to 4 bases, leaving 10 bases not matched to a gene. This CDR3 has 14 residues. DNA of the CDR3: TGTGCCAGCGGAGACAGGGGTCGAGCGTACGAGCAGTACGTC. Translating it yields CASGDRGRAYEQYV.

The V and J genes are TRBV6-1 and TRBJ2-7; weak D call: TRBD2 (5 bases). CDR1 and CDR2 (germline): MNHNS, SASEGT. The CDR3 is 14 residues long. Trimming took 8 bases from V and 5 from J, leaving 19 bases between them. CDR3 DNA sequence: TGTGCCAGCTTGGGCGAAGGACCCGGGGACGAGCAGTACTTC. Encoded protein: CASLGEGPGDEQYF.